This entry lists 19 T cell receptor beta chains sequenced from one sample in a study of CD8 T cells in ankylosing spondylitis. TCRdb analysed the 5' RACE reads with MiXCR anew, one entry per CDR3 protein. The table shows around 94,000 distinct CDR3 sequences, with approximately 8.9% occurring only once. General observations from the study: Roughly 8 highly homologous variants made up a TCR beta motif, and this motif appeared characteristic of ankylosing spondylitis blood.

For these TCRs, the target antigens are not known. The sequenced sample was blood, either unsorted or a sorted T cell fraction (not recorded which). The receptors come from a male donor with ankylosing spondylitis.

This clonotype was seen only a few times. CDR3 loop: CSARGQDNVLTF. CDR3 nucleotides: TGCAGTGCTAGGGGTCAGGACAACGTCCTGACTTTC. This chain uses TRBV20-1 with TRBJ2-6, with D hard to call. The CDR3 totals 12 residues. V was shortened by 3 bases and J by 9 bases, with 9 bases between the two germline ends. Germline V gene lookup returns CDR1 DFQATT and CDR2 SNEGSKA (reference sequence).

The sample holds many counts of this clonotype. The chain carries TRBV6-2 or TRBV6-3 and TRBJ1-2; tentatively, D is TRBD1 (6 bases). Trimming took 10 bases from V and 7 from J, leaving 16 bases between them. Per germline, CDR1 MNHEY and CDR2 SVGEGT. The CDR3 spans 12 residues. DNA for the CDR3: TGTGCCACAACAGGGATTGGTCTTGGCTACACCTTC. It specifies CATTGIGLGYTF.

CDR3 sequence (DNA): TGCGCCAGCAGCCAGGGGGCCGGGATGAATGAGCAGTTCTTC. Its protein product is CASSQGAGMNEQFF. The chain has TRBV5-1 and TRBJ2-1, with 8 bases fitting TRBD1. V trimming: 4 bases; J trimming: 7 bases; junction bases outside the gene matches: 7. The CDR3 has 14 residues. CDR1 and CDR2 (germline): SGHRS, YFSETQ.

The J gene is TRBJ2-3, the V gene TRBV30; 10 bases are a match to TRBD2. CDR3 size: 14 residues. Germline loops: CDR1 GTSNPN, CDR2 SVGIG (reference sequence). V lost 2 bases and J lost 7; bases outside the gene matches: 6. CDR3 DNA sequence: TGTGCCTGGAGTTATAGCGGGAGGAGGAATACGCAGTATTTT. Its translation is CAWSYSGRRNTQYF.

This clonotype was seen a handful of times. This chain connects TRBV5-1 to TRBJ1-2; D is ambiguous. Germline CDR1 and CDR2: SGHRS and YFSETQ. Trimming pared 6 bases from V and 4 bases from J, leaving 22 bases between. The CDR3 is made up of 16 amino acids. As DNA, the CDR3 is TGCGCCAGCAAAGATAGGGATAAGGGTCTCGGCTATGGCTACACCTTC. It translates to CASKDRDKGLGYGYTF.

This chain connects TRBV30 to TRBJ1-1; D not resolved. Germline loops: CDR1 GTSNPN, CDR2 SVGIG (reference sequence). V was clipped by 3 bases and J by 6 bases, with 8 bases between them. The CDR3 has 11 residues. The CDR3 nucleotides are TGTGCCTGGAGCCTAGGAGCTGAAGCTTTCTTT. The encoded protein is CAWSLGAEAFF.

This clonotype was found many times. The genes are TRBV4-2 and TRBJ2-1; D not certain. Trimming removed 0 bases at V and 4 bases at J, with 13 bases between. CDR3 length: 16 residues. Per the germline V gene, CDR1 is LGHNA and CDR2 is YNFKEQ. The CDR3 region is CASSQDVGVGYNEQFF. Here the CDR3 DNA reads TGTGCCAGCAGCCAAGACGTTGGGGTAGGTTACAATGAGCAGTTCTTC.

There are many counts of this clonotype. The chain recombines TRBV12-3 or TRBV12-4 with TRBJ2-1; D ambiguous. The germline V and J ends were trimmed by 3 bases and 7 bases, with 7 bases remaining between them. This CDR3 has 12 amino acids. DNA of the CDR3: TGTGCCAGCAGTTTTTACGGGAATGAGCAGTTCTTC. This translates into CASSFYGNEQFF.

This clonotype was observed a handful of times. This may arise from a read error, as a much more abundant clone is one base away. This chain uses TRBV12-3 or TRBV12-4 with TRBJ2-1; D is unresolved. This CDR3 is 11 amino acids long. V was pared by 3 bases and J by 5 bases, with 2 bases between. DNA for the CDR3: TGTGCCAGCAGTTTTGACAATGAGCAGTTCTTC. Its protein is CASSFDNEQFF.

At least ten counts were recorded for this clonotype. J is TRBJ2-3 and V is TRBV2, with 10 bases lining up with TRBD2. The CDR3 totals 14 residues. Looked up from germline, CDR1 is SNHLY and CDR2 is FYNNEI. J gave up 2 bases and V 6 bases, and 2 bases lay outside the gene matches. CDR3 loop: CASSGLADTDTQYF. As DNA, the CDR3 is TGTGCCAGCAGCGGACTAGCGGACACAGATACGCAGTATTTT. The entire variable domain, with the rest obtained from reference TRBV2 and TRBJ2-3, is as follows: EPEVTQTPSHQVTQMGQEVILRCVPISNHLYFYWYRQILGQKVEFLVSFYNNEISEKSEIFDDQFSVERPDGSNFTLKIRSTKLEDSAMYFCASSGLADTDTQYFGPGTRLTVL.

This clonotype was recorded at least ten times. The chain carries TRBV11-2 and TRBJ2-1, with D possibly being TRBD2 (5 bases). The length of the CDR3 is 14 residues. V was pared by 2 bases and J by 5 bases, with 10 bases between. Germline CDR1 SGHAT, CDR2 FQNNGV. CDR3 DNA: TGTGCCAGCAGCTTAATGAGAGGGAACAATGAGCAGTTCTTC. Translated: CASSLMRGNNEQFF. The variable domain in full, with the rest retrieved from reference TRBV11-2 and TRBJ2-1, is EAGVAQSPRYKIIEKRQSVAFWCNPISGHATLYWYQQILGQGPKLLIQFQNNGVVDDSQLPKDRFSAERLKGVDSTLKIQPAKLEDSAVYLCASSLMRGNNEQFFGPGTRLTVL.

The chain recombines TRBV2 with TRBJ1-6, with a tentative D call TRBD1 (6 bases). Trimming removed 2 bases at V and 9 bases at J, with 29 bases between. There are 20 residues in the CDR3. From germline, CDR1 is SNHLY and CDR2 FYNNEI. The CDR3 coding sequence is TGTGCCAGCAGTGAATCTCGCCTAAGTAGGGGGACGGGACGGGGTTCACCCCTCCACTTT. This encodes CASSESRLSRGTGRGSPLHF.

This clonotype has at least ten counts. The chain combines TRBV14 with TRBJ1-2; tentative D call: TRBD1 (5 bases). This CDR3 is 15 amino acids long. Germline V lookup: CDR1 SGHDN, CDR2 FVKESK. The germline V and J ends were trimmed by 4 bases and 6 bases, with 18 bases remaining between them. In nucleotides, the CDR3 is TGTGCCAGCAGCCTGGCAGGGATGGAGAGCAATGGCTACACCTTC. Its protein is CASSLAGMESNGYTF.

This clonotype was counted between two and nine times. V gene TRBV11-2 combines with J gene TRBJ2-7; D is perhaps TRBD1 (5 bases). V gave up 1 base and J gave up 4 bases, with 11 bases separating them. Germline V gives CDR1 SGHAT, CDR2 FQNNGV. CDR3 length: 14 amino acids. CDR3 protein: CASSLGGWGYEQYV. The CDR3 nucleotides are TGTGCCAGCAGCTTAGGGGGCTGGGGATACGAGCAGTACGTC.

The genes are TRBV28 and TRBJ2-3, with 9 bases identical to TRBD2. This CDR3 is 18 amino acids long. Germline CDR1 and CDR2: MDHEN and SYDVKM. J was trimmed by 5 bases and V by 6 bases; bases with no gene match: 18. CDR3 loop: CASRRLTGSGSPGDTQYF. The DNA for the CDR3 is TGTGCCAGCAGACGTCTCACGGGTAGCGGGAGTCCCGGAGATACGCAGTATTTT.

This clonotype has more than one count but fewer than ten. The chain is built from TRBV7-2 and TRBJ2-1; D gene uncertain. The CDR3 spans 13 residues. Per the germline V gene, CDR1 is SGHTA and CDR2 is FQGNSA. Trimming removed 10 bases at V and 4 bases at J, with 14 bases between. The CDR3 is CATSRRRYNEQFF. In DNA form, the CDR3 reads TGTGCCACAAGTAGGCGTCGGTACAATGAGCAGTTCTTC.

This clonotype has more than one count but fewer than ten. The gene calls are TRBV5-1 and TRBJ2-3, with D possibly being TRBD2 (7 bases). V lost 3 bases, J lost 1 base, and 21 bases lay in between. Germline V lookup: CDR1 SGHRS, CDR2 YFSETQ. This CDR3 comprises 18 residues. DNA for the CDR3: TGCGCCAGCAGCTCCGGGACAATCGCGGGAGTGGGCACAGATACGCAGTATTTT. Protein sequence: CASSSGTIAGVGTDTQYF.

This clonotype was found a few times. V is TRBV20-1 and J is TRBJ1-1; 7 bases map to TRBD1. The CDR3 spans 14 residues. V lost 5 bases, J lost 1 base, and 7 bases stayed unmatched. The germline V gene encodes CDR1 DFQATT and CDR2 SNEGSKA (reference sequence). CDR3 amino acids: CSARTGLGNTEAFF. The CDR3 DNA follows: TGCAGTGCTCGGACAGGTCTGGGGAACACTGAAGCTTTCTTT.

The V gene is TRBV19, the J gene TRBJ2-1; 11 bases are a match to TRBD1. Trimming took 3 bases from V and 2 from J; bases not matched to a gene: 3. There are 16 residues in the CDR3. Per the germline V gene, CDR1 is LNHDA and CDR2 is SQIVND (reference sequence). The chain's CDR3 is CASSIGTGGAYNEQFF. The CDR3 DNA reads as TGTGCCAGTAGTATTGGGACAGGGGGAGCCTACAATGAGCAGTTCTTC.